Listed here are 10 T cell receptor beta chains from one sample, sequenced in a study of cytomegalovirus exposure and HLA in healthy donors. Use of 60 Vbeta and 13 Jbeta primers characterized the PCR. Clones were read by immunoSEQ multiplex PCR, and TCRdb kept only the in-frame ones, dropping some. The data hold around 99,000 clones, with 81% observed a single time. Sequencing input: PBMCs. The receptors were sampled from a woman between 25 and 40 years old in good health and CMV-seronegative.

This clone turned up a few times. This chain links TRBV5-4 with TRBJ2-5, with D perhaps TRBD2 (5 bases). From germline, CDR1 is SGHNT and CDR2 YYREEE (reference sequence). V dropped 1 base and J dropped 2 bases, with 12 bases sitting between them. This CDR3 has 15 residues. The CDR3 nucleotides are TGTGCCAGCAGCTTGAAGGCACGGGAACAAGAGACCCAGTACTTC. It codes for CASSLKAREQETQYF.

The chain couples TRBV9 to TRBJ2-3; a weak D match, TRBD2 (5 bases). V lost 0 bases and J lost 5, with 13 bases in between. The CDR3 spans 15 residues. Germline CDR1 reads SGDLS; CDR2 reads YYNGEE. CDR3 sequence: CASSVGNSEVDTQYF. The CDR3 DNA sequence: TGTGCCAGCAGCGTAGGTAATAGCGAGGTAGATACGCAGTATTTT. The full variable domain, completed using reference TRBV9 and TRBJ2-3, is DSGVTQTPKHLITATGQRVTLRCSPRSGDLSVYWYQQSLDQGLQFLIQYYNGEERAKGNILERFSAQQFPDLHSELNLSSLELGDSALYFCASSVGNSEVDTQYFGPGTRLTVL.

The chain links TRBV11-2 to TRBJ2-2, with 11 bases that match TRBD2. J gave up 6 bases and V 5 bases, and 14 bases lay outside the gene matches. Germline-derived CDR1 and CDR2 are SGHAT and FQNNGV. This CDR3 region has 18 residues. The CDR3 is CASSQFIGTSGGPGELFF. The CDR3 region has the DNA TGTGCCAGCAGCCAATTTATCGGGACTAGCGGTGGGCCCGGGGAGCTGTTTTTT.

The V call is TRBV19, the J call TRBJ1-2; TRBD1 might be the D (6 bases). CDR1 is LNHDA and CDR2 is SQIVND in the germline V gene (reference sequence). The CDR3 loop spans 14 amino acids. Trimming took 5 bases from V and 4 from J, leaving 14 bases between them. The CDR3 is CASSGNRELYGYTF. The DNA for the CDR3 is TGTGCCAGTAGTGGAAACAGGGAGCTCTATGGCTACACCTTC.

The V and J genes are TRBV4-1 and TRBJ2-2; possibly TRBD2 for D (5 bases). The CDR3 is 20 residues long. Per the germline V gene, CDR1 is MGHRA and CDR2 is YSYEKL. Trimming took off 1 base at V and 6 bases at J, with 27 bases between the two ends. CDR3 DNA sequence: TGCGCCAGCAGCCAAGGGGTCGGGATCACTCACGGGGTGGTATCCGGGGAGCTGTTTTTT. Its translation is CASSQGVGITHGVVSGELFF.

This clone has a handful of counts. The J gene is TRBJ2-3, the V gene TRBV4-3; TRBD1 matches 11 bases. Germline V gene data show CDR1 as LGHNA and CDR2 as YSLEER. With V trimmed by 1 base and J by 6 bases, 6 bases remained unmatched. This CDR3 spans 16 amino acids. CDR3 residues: CASSQGGTGGLDTQYF. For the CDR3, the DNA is TGCGCCAGCAGCCAAGGAGGGACAGGGGGGTTGGATACGCAGTATTTT.

This chain's CDR3 is CASSYQGGGAYEQYF. The CDR3 bases are TGTGCCAGCAGCTATCAGGGTGGCGGGGCCTACGAGCAGTACTTC. This chain uses TRBV7-3 with TRBJ2-7, with D maybe TRBD2 (6 bases). CDR1 is SGHTA, CDR2 FQGTGA, per germline. This CDR3 contains 15 residues. Trimming took off 4 bases at V and 2 bases at J, with 15 bases between the two ends.

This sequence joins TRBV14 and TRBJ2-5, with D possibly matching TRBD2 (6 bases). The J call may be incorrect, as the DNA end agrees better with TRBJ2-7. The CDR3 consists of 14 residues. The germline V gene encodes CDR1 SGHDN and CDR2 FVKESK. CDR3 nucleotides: TGTGCCAGCAGCCAAGTTGTCGGGAGTTACGAGCAGTACTTC. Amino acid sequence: CASSQVVGSYEQYF.

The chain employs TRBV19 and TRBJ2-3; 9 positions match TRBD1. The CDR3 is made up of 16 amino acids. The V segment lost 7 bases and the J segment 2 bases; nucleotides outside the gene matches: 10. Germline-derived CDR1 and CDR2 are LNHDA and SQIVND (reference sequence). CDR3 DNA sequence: TGTGCCAGTAATATCGACGGGACAGGGTACACAGATACGCAGTATTTT. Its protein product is CASNIDGTGYTDTQYF. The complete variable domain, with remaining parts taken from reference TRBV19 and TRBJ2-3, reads DGGITQSPKYLFRKEGQNVTLSCEQNLNHDAMYWYRQDPGQGLRLIYYSQIVNDFQKGDIAEGYSVSREKKESFPLTVTSAQKNPTAFYLCASNIDGTGYTDTQYFGPGTRLTVL.

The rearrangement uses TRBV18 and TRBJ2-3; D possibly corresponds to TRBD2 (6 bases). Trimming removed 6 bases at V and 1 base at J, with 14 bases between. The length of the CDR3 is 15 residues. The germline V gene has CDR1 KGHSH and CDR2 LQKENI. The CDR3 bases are TGTGCCAGCTCCGACGCCCCTAGCGGCACAGATACGCAGTATTTT. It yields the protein CASSDAPSGTDTQYF.